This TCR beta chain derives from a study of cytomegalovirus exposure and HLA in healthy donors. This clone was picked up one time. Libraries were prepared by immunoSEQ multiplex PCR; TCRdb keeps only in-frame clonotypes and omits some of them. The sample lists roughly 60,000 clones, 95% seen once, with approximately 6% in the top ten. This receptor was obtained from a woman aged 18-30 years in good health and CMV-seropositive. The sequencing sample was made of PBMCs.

The CDR3 coding sequence is TGTGCCAGCTCACCATTATCTCCGACAGGAAGGCAGGGAGAGACCCAGTACTTC. Its protein product is CASSPLSPTGRQGETQYF. J is TRBJ2-5 and V is TRBV18; tentatively, D is TRBD1 (6 bases). This CDR3 spans 18 amino acids. Trimming pared 2 bases from V and 4 bases from J, leaving 23 bases between. Looked up from germline, CDR1 is KGHSH and CDR2 is LQKENI.